This T cell receptor beta chain stems from a study of blood T cell repertoires in COVID-19. Trimming took 3 bases from V and 3 from J; bases not matched to a gene: 3. Germline-derived CDR1 and CDR2 are MNHEY and SMNVEV (reference sequence). The CDR3 is 14 amino acids. Repertoires were generated with immunoSEQ multiplex PCR, while TCRdb's copy carries only in-frame clones and drops some. The sample holds some 210,000 clones; about 90% are singletons and the top ten take around 1.2%. The clonotype was recovered from a man under 40 with acute or convalescent COVID-19. The sequencing sample was made of peripheral blood. The genes are TRBV27 and TRBJ2-3; 7 bases match TRBD2. The CDR3 DNA follows: TGTGCCAGCAGTTTGGTACTAGCGACAGATACGCAGTATTTT. Translating gives CASSLVLATDTQYF.